The sequence of this TCR beta chain was determined in a study of T cells in Graves' hyperthyroidism and ophthalmopathy. Clinical symptoms, serum thyroxine and TRAb, thyroid ultrasound and orbital computed tomography together formed the diagnostic basis. Using 10 ml of fresh peripheral blood, PBMCs were prepared. The CDR3 totals 13 residues. Germline lookup yields CDR1 LNHDA and CDR2 SQIVND (reference sequence). The V end was cut by 1 base, the J end by 4 bases, with 7 bases between. What was amplified from RNA transcripts were TCR beta CDR3 regions. Carried out on the TCR CDR3, a first-round RT-PCR used the HTBI primer set. TCRdb itself ran the multiplex PCR reads through MiXCR, one entry per CDR3 protein. This table holds some 440,000 distinct CDR3 sequences, around a sixth found once.

The chain recombines TRBV19 with TRBJ1-1; D is unresolved. This sequence originates from a woman under 30 with Graves' hyperthyroidism. Sample: blood. CDR3 in DNA: TGTGCCAGTAGTATAGTGTGGGGCACTGAAGCTTTCTTT. Its translation: CASSIVWGTEAFF.